Sequencing of this T cell receptor beta chain was carried out in a study of blood T cell repertoires in COVID-19 (TCRdb year 2020). Turning to the overall study: Samples from collaborators originated in the United States, Italy and Spain and spanned both the acute and convalescent phases of COVID-19. The prospective study material was composed of cDNA or gDNA derived from T cells, B-cell-depleted T cells, or PBMCs. Deeply sampled blood TCRbeta repertoires from subjects exposed to, actively infected with, or recovered from COVID-19 were included in the dataset. The repertoires were made available in a free public database intended to serve as a resource for research on the immune response to SARS-CoV-2. Samples came from the ongoing ImmuneRACE study (first 160 participants) plus 1,254 subjects from 6 global collaborators. The sample metadata nearly always contained a de-identified subject ID, COVID-19 status, age in years and sex. Where HLA class I and class II types were available, the types were taken from metadata supplied by the sample provider, not from assay-based typing.

Comment on this clone: Its antigen remains unidentified. No quality values exist for individual bases; no much larger clone is one base distant.

V drops 1 base and J drops 0 bases, leaving 9 bases in between. The CDR1 and CDR2 encoded by the germline V gene are SGHVS and FQNEAQ. Measured from the cysteine to the phenylalanine, the CDR3 is 15 residues long. The retained sequence is limited to the CDR3, 45 bases, with the frame set at the first base. The paper as a whole reports these results and caveats: The quantity of clinical and demographic metadata differed by source and by participant and was supplied without curation.

Whole blood was collected in K2EDTA tubes by collaborating institutions according to the institutions' own protocols. For TCRbeta analysis, collaborators shipped samples as frozen whole blood, isolated PBMCs, or DNA extracted from either of those sample types. TCRbeta CDR3 regions were amplified from genomic DNA by means of the immunoSEQ Assay, a bias-controlled multiplex PCR. Concerning the study's data processing: The number of nucleated cells in each sample was estimated from the amplification of reference gene primers within the assay. Sequence reads were collapsed and filtered to measure the absolute abundance of every unique TCRbeta CDR3 rearrangement. For each sample, productive Simpson clonality was calculated by taking the square root of Simpson's diversity index across productive rearrangements. Entries here come from immuneACCESS through TCRdb and include only in-frame sequences with V and J called. Some clones fail to appear in such tables; in the studies checked, an unresolved V gene covers under half of the shortfall, and the cause of the remainder is unknown. V, J and clone size were drawn from that table, and D and trimming were deduced from the DNA. The sample records around 60,000 clones, 75% to 85% of which are singletons. About 29% of the sample is in the top ten clones.

Sample: peripheral blood. Recombination joined TRBV7-8 with TRBJ1-1; tentative D gene TRBD1, with 5 bases matching. This clonotype was obtained from a human donor in a cohort sampled during active COVID-19. The CDR3 is CASSLGETVNTEAFF. The nucleotides read TGTGCCAGCAGCTTAGGCGAGACAGTGAACACTGAAGCTTTCTTT.